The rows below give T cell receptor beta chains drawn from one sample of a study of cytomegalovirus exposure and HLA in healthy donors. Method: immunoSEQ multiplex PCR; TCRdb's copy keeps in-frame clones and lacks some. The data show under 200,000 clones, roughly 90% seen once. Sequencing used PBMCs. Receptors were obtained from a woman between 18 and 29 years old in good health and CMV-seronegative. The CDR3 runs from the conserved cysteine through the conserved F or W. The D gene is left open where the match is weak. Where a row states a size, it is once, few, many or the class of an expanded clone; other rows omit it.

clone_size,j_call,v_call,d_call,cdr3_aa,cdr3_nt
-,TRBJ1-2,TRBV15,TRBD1,CATSNRGLRNYGYTF,TGTGCCACCAGCAACAGGGGGCTTCGTAACTATGGCTACACCTTC
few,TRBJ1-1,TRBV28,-,CASREGNTEAFF,TGTGCCAGCAGAGAGGGGAACACTGAAGCTTTCTTT
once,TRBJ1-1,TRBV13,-,CASSLGVSAEAFF,TGTGCCAGCAGCTTAGGGGTATCGGCTGAAGCTTTCTTT
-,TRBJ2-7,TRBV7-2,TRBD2,CASKVAGAYEQYF,TGTGCCAGCAAAGTAGCGGGGGCCTACGAGCAGTACTTC
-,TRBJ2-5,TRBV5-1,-,CASRFSGEQETQYF,TGCGCCAGCAGATTCTCAGGGGAACAAGAGACCCAGTACTTC
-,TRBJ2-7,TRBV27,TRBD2,CASTAGLAGGEQYF,TGTGCCAGCACAGCCGGACTAGCGGGAGGCGAGCAGTACTTC
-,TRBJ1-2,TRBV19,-,CASSNRRESKFNYGYTF,TGTGCCAGTAGTAACCGCCGGGAGTCGAAGTTTAACTATGGCTACACCTTC
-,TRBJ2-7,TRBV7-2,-,CASSLGVGSGTYEQYF,TGTGCCAGCAGCTTAGGAGTTGGGTCAGGAACCTACGAGCAGTACTTC
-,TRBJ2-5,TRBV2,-,CASSEPADPETQYF,TGTGCCAGCAGTGAGCCAGCGGACCCCGAGACCCAGTACTTC
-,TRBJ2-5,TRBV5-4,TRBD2,CASSTAKRGHQETQYF,TGTGCCAGCAGCACCGCTAAGCGGGGGCACCAAGAGACCCAGTACTTC
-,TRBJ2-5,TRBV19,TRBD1,CATRFGGQQETQYF,TGTGCCACTAGGTTTGGGGGACAGCAAGAGACCCAGTACTTC
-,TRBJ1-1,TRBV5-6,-,CASSLGPLGGTEAFF,TGTGCCAGCAGCTTGGGGCCTTTGGGGGGGACTGAAGCTTTCTTT
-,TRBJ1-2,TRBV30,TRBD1,CAWSAGGGGFNYGYTF,TGTGCCTGGAGTGCAGGGGGCGGCGGTTTTAACTATGGCTACACCTTC
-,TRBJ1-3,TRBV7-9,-,CASSLTDPGNTIYF,TGTGCCAGCAGCCTGACAGACCCGGGAAACACCATATATTTT
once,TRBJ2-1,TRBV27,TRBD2,CASSPSGSFYEQFF,TGTGCCAGCAGTCCTAGCGGGAGTTTCTATGAGCAGTTCTTC
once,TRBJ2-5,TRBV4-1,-,CASSIRVIQETQYF,TGCGCCAGCAGCATCCGGGTTATACAAGAGACCCAGTACTTC
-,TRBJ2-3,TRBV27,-,CASSLLWGSTDTQYF,TGTGCCAGCAGTTTACTTTGGGGCAGCACAGATACGCAGTATTTT
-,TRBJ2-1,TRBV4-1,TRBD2,CASSQPSGRAYEQFF,TGCGCCAGCAGCCAACCTAGCGGGAGGGCCTATGAGCAGTTCTTC
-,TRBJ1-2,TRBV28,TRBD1,CASSLTGLRVGYTF,TGTGCCAGCAGTCTGACAGGGCTGCGGGTTGGCTACACCTTC
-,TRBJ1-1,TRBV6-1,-,CASSLNRDTEAFF,TGTGCCAGCAGTCTAAACAGGGACACTGAAGCTTTCTTT
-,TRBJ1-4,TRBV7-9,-,CASGEGEGEKLFF,TGTGCCAGCGGGGAAGGGGAGGGTGAAAAACTGTTTTTT
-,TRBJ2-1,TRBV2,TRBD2,CASSSGKYNEQFF,TGTGCCAGCAGTAGCGGGAAGTACAATGAGCAGTTCTTC
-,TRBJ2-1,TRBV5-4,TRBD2,CASSFASGSRWEQFF,TGTGCCAGCAGCTTCGCTAGCGGGAGTAGGTGGGAGCAGTTCTTC
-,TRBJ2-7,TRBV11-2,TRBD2,CASVRVAGTYEQYF,TGTGCCAGCGTACGGGTAGCGGGGACCTACGAGCAGTACTTC
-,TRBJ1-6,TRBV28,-,CASSSRPGDSPLHF,TGTGCCAGCAGTTCACGTCCGGGGGATTCACCCCTCCACTTT
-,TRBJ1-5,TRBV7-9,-,CASSLFGSGEPQHF,TGTGCCAGCAGCTTATTTGGGAGTGGTGAGCCCCAGCATTTT
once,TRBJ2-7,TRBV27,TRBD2,CASSLSPSGYYEQYF,TGTGCCAGCAGTTTATCTCCTAGCGGGTACTACGAGCAGTACTTC
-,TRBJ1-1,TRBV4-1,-,CASSQESVIRGDTEAFF,TGCGCCAGCAGCCAAGAATCGGTTATACGGGGGGACACTGAAGCTTTCTTT
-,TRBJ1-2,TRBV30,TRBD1,CAWGTGGYGYPF,TGTGCCTGGGGGACAGGGGGTTATGGCTACCCCTTC
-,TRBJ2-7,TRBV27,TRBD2,CASTHLAASGTYEQYF,TGTGCCAGCACCCACCTGGCGGCTAGCGGGACTTACGAGCAGTACTTC
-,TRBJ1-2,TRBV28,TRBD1,CASSLDPGGTPANYGYTF,TGTGCCAGCAGTTTGGACCCAGGGGGTACACCAGCTAACTATGGCTACACCTTC
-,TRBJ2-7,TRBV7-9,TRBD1,CASSFPLQGLYEQYF,TGTGCCAGCAGCTTCCCCCTACAGGGGCTCTACGAGCAGTACTTC
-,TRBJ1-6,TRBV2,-,CASTPGTPDSPLHF,TGTGCCAGCACCCCCGGGACACCCGATTCACCCCTCCACTTT
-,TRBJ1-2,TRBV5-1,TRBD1,CASSFSRDSTYGYTF,TGCGCCAGCAGCTTCTCCAGGGACAGCACCTATGGCTACACCTTC
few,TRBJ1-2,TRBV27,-,CASSTRTVPGYTF,TGTGCCAGCAGTACACGGACAGTTCCTGGCTACACCTTC
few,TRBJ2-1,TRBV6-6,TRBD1,CASSYPGQGNNEQFF,TGTGCCAGCAGTTACCCGGGACAGGGTAACAATGAGCAGTTCTTC
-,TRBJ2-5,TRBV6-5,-,CASSFIGGGGTNRYHF,TGTGCCAGCAGTTTCATCGGGGGAGGTGGGACCAATCGTTACCACTTC